What follows are 25 T cell receptor beta chains derived from one specimen sequenced in a study of blood T cell repertoires in COVID-19. Profiling relied on immunoSEQ multiplex PCR, and the TCRdb table lists in-frame clones only, not all of them. The table shows some 200,000 clones, with 75% to 95% occurring only once. Sequencing was performed on peripheral blood. The receptor set was obtained from a middle-aged man with acute or convalescent COVID-19.

As regards this clone: This CDR3 is also generated by other DNA sequences in the sample. The chain combines TRBV7-9 with TRBJ1-1; a weak D match, TRBD1 (6 bases). Germline loops: CDR1 SEHNR, CDR2 FQNEAQ (reference sequence). The V end was cut by 5 bases, the J end by 1 base, with 8 bases between. The CDR3 extends over 13 amino acids. CDR3 protein: CASSPQGNTEAFF. The CDR3 DNA reads as TGTGCCAGCAGCCCACAGGGGAACACTGAAGCTTTCTTT.

V and J are TRBV7-2 and TRBJ1-6; D is ambiguous. The ends were cut back, 4 bases at V and 0 bases at J, with 10 bases in the middle. This CDR3 spans 16 amino acids. Germline V CDR1 and CDR2: SGHTA, FQGNSA. The CDR3 region has the DNA TGTGCCAGCAGCTACCGGACTAGCTCCTATAATTCACCCCTCCACTTT. Its protein is CASSYRTSSYNSPLHF.

The chain joins TRBV5-1 to TRBJ2-7; TRBD1 aligns across 8 bases. Germline CDR1 is SGHRS and CDR2 is YFSETQ. The trim removed 4 bases at V and 3 bases at J, leaving 6 bases unmatched. The CDR3 totals 14 residues. CDR3 nucleotides: TGCGCCAGCAGCCCCGGGACAGGACGCTACGAGCAGTACTTC. This sequence encodes CASSPGTGRYEQYF. The full variable domain, with the rest looked up from reference TRBV5-1 and TRBJ2-7, is KAGVTQTPRYLIKTRGQQVTLSCSPISGHRSVSWYQQTPGQGLQFLFEYFSETQRNKGNFPGRFSGRQFSNSRSEMNVSTLELGDSALYLCASSPGTGRYEQYFGPGTRLTVT.

The chain carries TRBV2 and TRBJ2-1; 8 nucleotides line up with TRBD2. CDR3 length: 14 residues. Germline V gives CDR1 SNHLY, CDR2 FYNNEI. J was trimmed by 0 bases and V by 9 bases; bases with no gene match: 4. CDR3 nucleotides: TGTGCCAGTAGCGGGACGAGCTCCTACAATGAGCAGTTCTTC. Translating it yields CASSGTSSYNEQFF. The full variable domain, with the rest looked up from reference TRBV2 and TRBJ2-1, is EPEVTQTPSHQVTQMGQEVILRCVPISNHLYFYWYRQILGQKVEFLVSFYNNEISEKSEIFDDQFSVERPDGSNFTLKIRSTKLEDSAMYFCASSGTSSYNEQFFGPGTRLTVL.

The gene calls are TRBV27 and TRBJ1-1; 8 bases are shared with TRBD1. This CDR3 has 12 amino acids. The V gene end was trimmed by 6 bases and the J gene end by 9 bases; junction bases not matched to a gene: 6. Germline V gene data show CDR1 as MNHEY and CDR2 as SMNVEV (reference sequence). CDR3: CASSRGQGKAFF. CDR3 nucleotide sequence: TGTGCCAGCAGCCGCGGACAGGGTAAAGCTTTCTTT.

This clone was recorded once. The chain uses TRBV19 and TRBJ2-7; D unresolved. This CDR3 is 13 amino acids long. The V end was cut by 3 bases, the J end by 4 bases, with 10 bases between. Germline V gene lookup returns CDR1 LNHDA and CDR2 SQIVND (reference sequence). CDR3 in DNA: TGTGCCAGTAGTATGGGCCACAAATACGAGCAGTACTTC. Translated: CASSMGHKYEQYF.

The chain uses TRBV9 and TRBJ2-3, with 9 bases lining up with TRBD1. The CDR3 spans 14 residues. V gave up 0 bases and J gave up 8 bases; unmatched junction bases: 4. Germline loops: CDR1 SGDLS, CDR2 YYNGEE. CDR3 nucleotide sequence: TGTGCCAGCAGCGTAGCAGGACAGGGGTCTACGCAGTATTTT. Its protein product is CASSVAGQGSTQYF. Variable domain in full (rest from reference TRBV9 and TRBJ2-3): DSGVTQTPKHLITATGQRVTLRCSPRSGDLSVYWYQQSLDQGLQFLIQYYNGEERAKGNILERFSAQQFPDLHSELNLSSLELGDSALYFCASSVAGQGSTQYFGPGTRLTVL.

The chain has TRBV28 and TRBJ1-1; D gene uncertain. The CDR3 has 13 residues. CDR1 MDHEN and CDR2 SYDVKM come from the germline V gene. V was cut by 1 base and J by 3 bases, with 6 bases left in between. CDR3 sequence: CASSLLIDTEAFF. The CDR3 DNA sequence: TGTGCCAGCAGTTTATTAATAGACACTGAAGCTTTCTTT.

The chain carries TRBV3-1 (or the pseudogene TRBV3-2) and TRBJ2-7, with 7 bases matching TRBD2. This CDR3 comprises 12 residues. J was trimmed by 10 bases and V by 4 bases; bases with no gene match: 7. Per germline, CDR1 LGHDT and CDR2 YNNKEL (reference sequence). The CDR3 DNA reads TGTGCCAGCAGCCTAGAGCGGGGCGTTCAGTACTTC. Its translation: CASSLERGVQYF.

This clone is a singleton in its sample. The rearrangement joins TRBV28 to TRBJ2-7, with D tentatively TRBD1 (5 bases). The ends were cut back, 4 bases at V and 6 bases at J, with 13 bases in the middle. This CDR3 spans 13 amino acids. CDR1 MDHEN and CDR2 SYDVKM come from the germline V gene. CDR3 sequence reads: CASSYAGLPEQYF. The CDR3 DNA reads as TGTGCCAGCAGTTATGCAGGGCTCCCCGAGCAGTACTTC. Based on the CDR3 plus reference TRBV28 and TRBJ2-7, the full variable domain is DVKVTQSSRYLVKRTGEKVFLECVQDMDHENMFWYRQDPGLGLRLIYFSYDVKMKEKGDIPEGYSVSREKKERFSLILESASTNQTSMYLCASSYAGLPEQYFGPGTRLTVT.

The J gene is TRBJ1-4, the V gene TRBV11-2; 11 nucleotides align to TRBD1. Germline V CDR1 and CDR2: SGHAT, FQNNGV. The J segment lost 8 bases and the V segment lost 3 bases, leaving 2 bases of the junction unmatched. The CDR3 runs 14 residues. CDR3 region: CASSLDRGREKLFF. The CDR3 DNA reads TGTGCCAGCAGCTTGGACAGGGGGCGGGAAAAACTGTTTTTT.

The chain carries TRBV7-2 and TRBJ2-1, with D perhaps TRBD2 (5 bases). This CDR3 is 15 amino acids long. Trimming cost V 5 bases and J 2 bases, with 13 bases left between them. Per germline, CDR1 SGHTA and CDR2 FQGNSA. The CDR3 here is CASSREAQPYNEQFF. The CDR3 coding sequence is TGTGCCAGCAGCCGGGAAGCTCAGCCCTACAATGAGCAGTTCTTC.

A single count supports this clone. The chain uses TRBV5-6 and TRBJ2-7, with 13 nucleotides matching TRBD2. V was clipped by 4 bases and J by 8 bases; unmatched bases: 6. Germline values: CDR1 SGHDT, CDR2 YYEEEE. There are 14 residues in the CDR3. CDR3 bases: TGTGCCAGCAGCGCGGGACTAGCGGGATCACAGCAGTACTTC. This translates into CASSAGLAGSQQYF.

The chain joins TRBV6-5 to TRBJ1-4; 9 bases are shared with TRBD1. Unmatched junction bases numbered 6, after V lost 6 bases and J lost 7 bases. The CDR3 consists of 14 residues. Germline CDR1 MNHEY, CDR2 SVGAGI. CDR3 sequence reads: CASRNRGLGEKLFF. The CDR3 nucleotides read TGTGCCAGCAGAAACAGGGGGCTGGGTGAAAAACTGTTTTTT.

This rearrangement joins TRBV5-6 to TRBJ1-1; D not certain. Trimming shortened V by 1 base and J by 0 bases, and 7 bases separated the two germline ends. Germline V CDR1 and CDR2: SGHDT, YYEEEE. The CDR3 covers 14 residues. The CDR3 DNA reads TGTGCCAGCAGCTTGTATCAGGTGAACACTGAAGCTTTCTTT. Residues: CASSLYQVNTEAFF. Based on the CDR3 plus reference TRBV5-6 and TRBJ1-1, the full variable domain is DAGVTQSPTHLIKTRGQQVTLRCSPKSGHDTVSWYQQALGQGPQFIFQYYEEEERQRGNFPDRFSGHQFPNYSSELNVNALLLGDSALYLCASSLYQVNTEAFFGQGTRLTVV.

V and J are TRBV4-1 and TRBJ1-5, with 7 bases fitting TRBD1. The germline V gene has CDR1 MGHRA and CDR2 YSYEKL. V was pared by 0 bases and J by 6 bases, with 5 bases of the junction left unmatched. This CDR3 comprises 15 residues. The CDR3 reads CASSQDTGAGQPQHF. CDR3 DNA sequence: TGCGCCAGCAGCCAAGATACAGGGGCTGGTCAGCCCCAGCATTTT.

J is TRBJ2-2 and V is TRBV19; the D is unclear. Germline V CDR1 and CDR2: LNHDA, SQIVND (reference sequence). This CDR3 is 14 amino acids long. Trimming left V 8 bases short and J 0 bases short, with 10 bases between. CDR3 sequence: CASRQRTNTGELFF. As DNA, the CDR3 is TGTGCCAGTCGACAAAGAACGAACACCGGGGAGCTGTTTTTT.

V and J are TRBV7-3 and TRBJ2-1; D is perhaps TRBD2 (6 bases). Germline assignment: CDR1 SGHTA and CDR2 FQGTGA. Trimming cost V 1 base and J 3 bases, with 13 bases left between them. CDR3 size: 16 residues. The CDR3 sequence is CASSLKPPSDYNEQFF. The CDR3 region has the DNA TGTGCCAGCAGCTTAAAACCTCCTAGCGACTACAATGAGCAGTTCTTC.

Only one count was recorded for this clone. The rearrangement links TRBV20-1 to TRBJ2-5; 10 nucleotides align to TRBD2. The trim removed 3 bases at V and 6 bases at J, leaving 13 bases unmatched. The CDR3 has 16 amino acids. The germline V gene encodes CDR1 DFQATT and CDR2 SNEGSKA (reference sequence). The CDR3 DNA sequence: TGCAGTGCTAGTCCACCGCGGGCTAGCGGGAGTAAGACCCAGTACTTC. This encodes CSASPPRASGSKTQYF.

This clone appeared once. The J gene is TRBJ2-3, the V gene TRBV7-9; a possible D gene is TRBD2 (5 bases). The CDR3 has 13 residues. The V end lost 3 bases, the J end lost 4 bases, and 8 bases lay between the germline ends. The germline gives CDR1 SEHNR, CDR2 FQNEAQ (reference sequence). CDR3 sequence (DNA): TGTGCCAGCAGCTTGGGAGACGCAGATACGCAGTATTTT. It encodes CASSLGDADTQYF.

The chain uses TRBV9 and TRBJ2-2; 8 bases fit TRBD1. CDR1 SGDLS and CDR2 YYNGEE come from the germline V gene. V dropped 0 bases and J dropped 1; count of bases not matched to a gene: 2. The CDR3 is 16 residues long. The CDR3 sequence is CASSVGTGMNTGELFF. The CDR3 coding sequence is TGTGCCAGCAGCGTAGGGACAGGGATGAACACCGGGGAGCTGTTTTTT.

Here the CDR3 DNA reads TGTGCCAGCTCAATCGGAAACACCATATATTTT. Translated: CASSIGNTIYF. V usage is TRBV6-5 and J usage is TRBJ1-3; D is undetermined. Germline V gene lookup returns CDR1 MNHEY and CDR2 SVGAGI. The CDR3 runs 11 residues. V gave up 8 bases and J gave up 4 bases, with 6 bases separating them.

V is TRBV5-1 and J is TRBJ2-5; the match to TRBD1 covers 9 bases. The CDR3 length is 16 residues. The ends lost 2 bases at V and 5 bases at J; junction bases unmatched: 10. Per the germline V gene, CDR1 is SGHRS and CDR2 is YFSETQ. The CDR3 sequence is CASSLRDTGGPETQYF. The CDR3 region has the DNA TGCGCCAGCAGCTTACGCGATACAGGGGGCCCGGAGACCCAGTACTTC.

With respect to this clone: A junction boundary mismatches the germline segment, possibly from a read error. The rearrangement joins TRBV5-1 to TRBJ2-2; the match to TRBD1 covers 9 bases. The germline gives CDR1 SGHRS, CDR2 YFSETQ. The CDR3 contains 15 residues. As DNA, the CDR3 is TGCGCCAGCAGGTTGGGACAGGGTGGCACCGGGGAGCTGTTTTTT. Translated: CASRLGQGGTGELFF.

The chain is built from TRBV7-3 and TRBJ2-3; the D gene is possibly TRBD1 (5 bases). Trimming took 8 bases from V and 0 from J, leaving 12 bases between them. The germline V gene has CDR1 SGHTA and CDR2 FQGTGA. This CDR3 has 14 residues. The CDR3 nucleotides are TGTGCCAGCTCACAGGACACGAGCACAGATACGCAGTATTTT. This encodes CASSQDTSTDTQYF. Looking up the rest from reference TRBV7-3 and TRBJ2-3 gives the full variable domain: GAGVSQTPSNKVTEKGKYVELRCDPISGHTALYWYRQSLGQGPEFLIYFQGTGAADDSGLPNDRFFAVRPEGSVSTLKIQRTERGDSAVYLCASSQDTSTDTQYFGPGTRLTVL.